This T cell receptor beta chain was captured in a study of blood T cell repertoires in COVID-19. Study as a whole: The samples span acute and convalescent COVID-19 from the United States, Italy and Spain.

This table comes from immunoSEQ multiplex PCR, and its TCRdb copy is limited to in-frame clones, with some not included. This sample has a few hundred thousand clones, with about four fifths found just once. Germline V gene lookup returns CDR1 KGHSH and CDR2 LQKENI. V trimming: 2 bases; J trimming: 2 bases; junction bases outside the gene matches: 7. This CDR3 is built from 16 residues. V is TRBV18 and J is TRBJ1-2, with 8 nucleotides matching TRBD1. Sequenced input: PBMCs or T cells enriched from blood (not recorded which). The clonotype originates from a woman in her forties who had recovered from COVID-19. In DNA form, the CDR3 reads TGTGCCAGCTCACCAGATTGGGGACAGGCGAACTATGGCTACACCTTC. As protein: CASSPDWGQANYGYTF.